The present entry profiles one TCR beta chain with its context. This clone was observed a single time. The antigen it binds to is not known. Nothing much larger sits one base from this clone, and base qualities are not available. Whole blood was collected in K2EDTA tubes by collaborating institutions according to the institutions' own protocols. Collaborator samples were shipped for TCRbeta analysis as frozen whole blood, isolated PBMCs, or DNA extracted from either sample type. These data come from a study of blood T cell repertoires in COVID-19 (dated by TCRdb to about 2020). At the level of the whole study: Collaborator samples came from the United States, Italy and Spain and covered acute and convalescent phases of COVID-19. The prospective study material was composed of cDNA or gDNA derived from T cells, B-cell-depleted T cells, or PBMCs. Deeply sampled blood TCRbeta repertoires from subjects exposed to, actively infected with, or recovered from COVID-19 were included in the dataset. A freely available public database, intended as a resource for researchers studying the immune response to SARS-CoV-2, is where the repertoires were released. The samples were drawn from two sources: the first 160 participants of the ongoing ImmuneRACE study, and 950 to 1,500 subjects contributed by 6 global collaborators. The sample metadata nearly always contained a de-identified subject ID, COVID-19 status, age in years and sex. Where HLA class I and class II types were available, the types were taken from metadata supplied by the sample provider, not from assay-based typing. Beyond this particular receptor, the publication reports: How much clinical and demographic metadata was included differed by source and by participant, and the metadata was provided uncurated.

The immunoSEQ Assay, a bias-controlled multiplex PCR, was used to amplify TCRbeta CDR3 regions from genomic DNA. The study's own analysis went as follows. Within the assay, amplification of reference gene primers was used to estimate how many nucleated cells each sample contained. To quantify the absolute abundance of each unique TCRbeta CDR3 rearrangement, sequence reads were collapsed and filtered. For each sample, productive Simpson clonality was calculated by taking the square root of Simpson's diversity index across productive rearrangements. The table was pulled from immuneACCESS by TCRdb, which kept in-frame rearrangements only. Such tables lose some clones; where checked, under half of the loss comes from unresolved V genes, and the rest has no known cause. V, J and clone size reflect that table, while D and trimming were determined from the DNA. The sample includes around 130,000 clones, with 82% observed a single time. The top ten hold 4% to 5% of the sample.

V gives up 5 bases and J gives up 2 bases, and the segment between their germline ends measures 13 bases. The germline V gene (reference sequence) supplies CDR1 MNHEY and CDR2 SMNVEV. The CDR3 sequence holds 14 residues, the cysteine and phenylalanine included. CDR3 DNA only is kept here, 42 bases in frame from base 1. Recombination joined TRBV27 with TRBJ2-7; the D gene remains uncertain. The receptor comes from a woman at least 80 years old with acute or convalescent COVID-19. Source material: peripheral blood. The DNA sequence is given as TGTGCCAGCAGTGCGACGGGTGGAACCTACGAGCAGTACTTC. The resulting protein is CASSATGGTYEQYF.